Listed here are 9 T cell receptor beta chains from one sample, sequenced in a study of cytomegalovirus exposure and HLA in healthy donors. Assay used: immunoSEQ multiplex PCR; TCRdb lists only in-frame clones, some missing. The sample has some 60,000 clones, approximately 96% seen once. Sequencing input: PBMCs. The source of these receptors is a man in his late teens or twenties in good health and CMV-seronegative.

This chain links TRBV5-4 with TRBJ1-1; weak D call: TRBD1 (6 bases). Trimming removed 4 bases at V and 1 base at J, with 14 bases between. There are 15 residues in the CDR3. Germline CDR1 reads SGHNT; CDR2 reads YYREEE (reference sequence). The CDR3 DNA sequence: TGTGCCAGCAGCCATCACAGGGTATCGAACACTGAAGCTTTCTTT. This encodes CASSHHRVSNTEAFF.

V gene TRBV9 combines with J gene TRBJ2-7; a possible D gene is TRBD1 (5 bases). Germline-derived CDR1 and CDR2 are SGDLS and YYNGEE. Trimming removed 7 bases at V and 7 bases at J, with 21 bases between. CDR3 length: 14 amino acids. CDR3 sequence reads: CASGRGREFGEQYF. The DNA for the CDR3 is TGTGCCAGCGGGCGAGGCAGGGAATTTGGGGAGCAGTACTTC.

The rearrangement joins TRBV10-2 to TRBJ2-1; TRBD2 agrees at 12 bases. The CDR3 runs 14 residues. V lost 4 bases to trimming and J lost 5 bases; unmatched junction nucleotides: 0. The germline V gene encodes CDR1 WSHSY and CDR2 SAAADI. The CDR3 DNA reads TGCGCCAGCAGTGGACTAGCGGGAGACAATGAGCAGTTCTTC. Translated, it gives CASSGLAGDNEQFF.

V and J are TRBV28 and TRBJ1-5; TRBD1 matches 7 bases. The CDR3 consists of 13 residues. Germline trimming cut 10 bases from V and 7 bases from J; bases unmatched to any gene: 10. The germline V gene encodes CDR1 MDHEN and CDR2 SYDVKM. CDR3 nucleotides: TGTGCCACCCTCGACAGGGTAAGGCAGCCCCAGCATTTT. Translating it yields CATLDRVRQPQHF.

The J gene is TRBJ2-7, the V gene TRBV5-1, with a weak D call TRBD1 (6 bases). Germline CDR1 is SGHRS and CDR2 is YFSETQ. The V end lost 2 bases, the J end lost 2 bases, and 11 bases lay between the germline ends. The CDR3 spans 14 residues. DNA for the CDR3: TGCGCCAGCAGCTTACAGGGTGGCCCCTACGAGCAGTACTTC. Its protein is CASSLQGGPYEQYF. The whole variable domain, filled in from reference TRBV5-1 and TRBJ2-7, reads KAGVTQTPRYLIKTRGQQVTLSCSPISGHRSVSWYQQTPGQGLQFLFEYFSETQRNKGNFPGRFSGRQFSNSRSEMNVSTLELGDSALYLCASSLQGGPYEQYFGPGTRLTVT.

The genes are TRBV27 and TRBJ1-1; 11 bases fit TRBD1. From germline, CDR1 is MNHEY and CDR2 SMNVEV (reference sequence). Trimming took 5 bases from V and 11 from J; bases not matched to a gene: 10. The CDR3 consists of 14 residues. The CDR3 coding sequence is TGTGCCAGCAGTCCCCGGACAGGGGGCCGTGACGCTTTCTTT. This gives the protein CASSPRTGGRDAFF.

The chain is built from TRBV30 and TRBJ2-7; 7 nucleotides agree with TRBD1. With 1 base clipped from V and 2 bases from J, the junction kept 2 bases outside the gene matches. Germline-derived CDR1 and CDR2 are GTSNPN and SVGIG (reference sequence). CDR3 length: 13 residues. CDR3: CAWSEGTAYEQYF. The DNA of the CDR3 is TGTGCCTGGAGTGAAGGGACAGCCTACGAGCAGTACTTC.

This clone was recorded once. The chain combines TRBV7-9 with TRBJ2-1; 9 bases are a match to TRBD1. V lost 5 bases and J lost 10; bases outside the gene matches: 15. This CDR3 is built from 16 residues. Germline CDR1 reads SEHNR; CDR2 reads FQNEAQ (reference sequence). The CDR3 DNA reads TGTGCCAGCAGCGGCACCGGGACAGGGCCGTGGCTGGAGCAGTTCTTC. Its translation is CASSGTGTGPWLEQFF.

V usage is TRBV9 and J usage is TRBJ2-3; D is unclear. Trimming left V 0 bases short and J 1 base short, with 9 bases between. The germline CDR1 and CDR2 sequences are SGDLS and YYNGEE. The CDR3 is made up of 15 amino acids. The chain's CDR3 is CASSVEFGGTDTQYF. CDR3 nucleotide sequence: TGTGCCAGCAGCGTAGAGTTCGGTGGCACAGATACGCAGTATTTT. Based on the CDR3 plus reference TRBV9 and TRBJ2-3, the full variable domain is DSGVTQTPKHLITATGQRVTLRCSPRSGDLSVYWYQQSLDQGLQFLIQYYNGEERAKGNILERFSAQQFPDLHSELNLSSLELGDSALYFCASSVEFGGTDTQYFGPGTRLTVL.